This TCR beta chain was found in a study of blood T cell repertoires in COVID-19. As for the study in general: Donors in the United States, Italy and Spain gave samples during acute or convalescent COVID-19. PBMCs, B-cell-depleted T cells, or T cells provided the cDNA or gDNA that made up the material.

In the original analysis: Estimated nucleated cell counts came from reference gene primer amplification. The protocol was immunoSEQ multiplex PCR, while the TCRdb copy is restricted to in-frame clones and leaves out a portion. V, J and clone size were drawn from that table, and D and trimming were deduced from the DNA. The table includes approximately 290,000 clones, nearly 90% detected once. The Seattle site enrolled patients during active infection and followed them longitudinally. V was pared by 4 bases and J by 5 bases, with 16 bases between. This CDR3 region has 16 residues. Germline CDR1 and CDR2: KGHDR and SFDVKD.

This chain connects TRBV24-1 to TRBJ2-2; possible D gene TRBD1, 7 bases. The sequence was obtained from a woman between 25 and 40 years old with COVID-19, enrolled during active disease. Sequencing was carried out using peripheral blood. The CDR3 loop reads CATSDRRGRGTGELFF. The CDR3, as DNA: TGTGCCACCAGTGACAGGAGGGGGCGTGGGACCGGGGAGCTGTTTTTT.